This TCR beta chain was captured in a study of CXCR3-negative and CXCR3-positive naive CD8 T cells. Study results and limitations: The study found more hydrophobic TRB CDR3s in CXCR3-positive naive cells than in CXCR3-negative naive cells.

In preparing the TRB cDNA libraries, 5' RACE with UMI labels was used. TCRdb re-analyzed the 5' RACE reads; it lists each CDR3 protein once, without DNA. The sample data list 90,000 to 100,000 distinct CDR3 sequences. On this clonotype itself: Its matching antigen is unknown.

Germline V gives CDR1 SQVTM, CDR2 ANQGSEA. The CDR3 consists of 14 residues. The chain links TRBV29-1 to TRBJ2-7; with no DNA, the TCRdb D assignment of TRBD1 cannot be verified. Sequenced input: naive CXCR3+ CD8+ T cells from blood. Subset described: CD45RO-CCR7+CD27+CD95- naive CD8+ T cells expressing CXCR3 (TNR3+). This receptor was identified in a human donor in good health. Some clones in this sample may be carry-over from other donors' samples. CDR3 sequence: CSAWTGKESYEQYF.